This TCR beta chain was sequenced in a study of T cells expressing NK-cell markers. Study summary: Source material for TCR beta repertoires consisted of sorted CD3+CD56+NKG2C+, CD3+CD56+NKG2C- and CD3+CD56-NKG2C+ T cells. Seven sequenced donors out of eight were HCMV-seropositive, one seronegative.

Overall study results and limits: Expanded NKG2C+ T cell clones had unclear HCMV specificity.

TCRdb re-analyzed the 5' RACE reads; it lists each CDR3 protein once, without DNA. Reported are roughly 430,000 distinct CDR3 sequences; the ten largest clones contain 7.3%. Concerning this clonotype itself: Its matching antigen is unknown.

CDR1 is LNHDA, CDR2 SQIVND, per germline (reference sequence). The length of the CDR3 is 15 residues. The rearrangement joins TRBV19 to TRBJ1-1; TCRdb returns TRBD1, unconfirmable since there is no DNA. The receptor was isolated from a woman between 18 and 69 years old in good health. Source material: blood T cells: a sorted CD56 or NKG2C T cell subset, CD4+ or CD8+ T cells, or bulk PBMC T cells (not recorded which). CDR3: CASSDPRDRSFLAFF.